This T cell receptor beta chain was profiled in a study of blood T cell repertoires in COVID-19 (TCRdb year 2020). Looking at the study overall: Collaborator samples came from the United States, Italy and Spain and covered acute and convalescent phases of COVID-19. The material from the prospective study consisted of cDNA or gDNA derived from T cells, B-cell-depleted T cells, or PBMCs. The dataset comprised deeply sampled blood TCRbeta repertoires from subjects exposed to, actively infected with, or recovered from COVID-19. The repertoires were released in a freely available public database intended as a resource for research on the immune response to SARS-CoV-2. Samples were obtained from the ongoing ImmuneRACE study (first 160 participants) and from 1,200 or so subjects provided by 6 global collaborators. The sample metadata nearly always contained a de-identified subject ID, COVID-19 status, age in years and sex. Where available, HLA class I and class II types were taken from metadata supplied by the sample provider and were not determined by assay-based typing. The full study reports these points: The amount of clinical and demographic metadata varied by source and participant and was provided uncurated.

In the prospective study, participants were roughly 18 to 100 years old, resided in about 25 geographic areas of the United States, and were enrolled through a virtual design. To assign participants to cohorts, the prospective study relied on clinical history that participants themselves reported in a screening survey and a study questionnaire. ImmuneRACE Cohort 3 recovered participants were defined by two consecutive negative NP/OP PCR tests, healthcare professional clearance, or symptom resolution. In the prospective study, mobile phlebotomists collected whole blood, serum and a nasopharyngeal or oropharyngeal swab from each participant. Additional blood draws and questionnaires over an approximately two-month period could optionally be provided by prospective study participants. Before DNA extraction, prospective study blood samples were shipped either frozen or at room temperature. CDR1 MNHEY and CDR2 SMNVEV are derived from the germline V gene (reference sequence). From its cysteine to its phenylalanine, the CDR3 spans 15 amino acids. Only the CDR3 DNA stays, 45 bases, in frame from base 1. The junction shows trimming of 3 bases on V and 4 bases on J, and the gene matches do not reach 6 bases of it.

TCRbeta CDR3 regions were amplified from genomic DNA using the immunoSEQ Assay, a bias-controlled multiplex PCR. On the study's bioinformatics: The number of nucleated cells in each sample was estimated from the amplification of reference gene primers within the assay. Sequence reads were collapsed and filtered to measure the absolute abundance of every unique TCRbeta CDR3 rearrangement. For each sample, productive Simpson clonality was calculated by taking the square root of Simpson's diversity index across productive rearrangements. As stored in TCRdb, this immuneACCESS dataset retains in-frame rearrangements with V and J assigned. A fraction of the clones does not appear; measured against another copy, unresolved V genes explain less than half of the discrepancy, and the remainder lacks a known reason. V and J calls and clone size follow that table, whereas D and trimming were derived from the DNA. Present in this sample are roughly 230,000 clones, 84% of which were seen just once. The ten largest clones capture roughly 3.1% of the sample.

Notes on this clone: Its antigen is not yet known. Per-base quality was not reported, and no clone a single base away is much larger than it.

The clonotype originates from a man aged 50-60 years who had recovered from COVID-19. The source material was PBMCs or T cells enriched from blood (not recorded which). The V and J genes are TRBV27 and TRBJ1-3; a stretch of 7 junction bases matches TRBD1. In nucleotide form, the sequence is TGTGCCAGCAGTTTGGATAGGGGGCTCGGAAACACCATATATTTT. Translation gives CASSLDRGLGNTIYF.